This T cell receptor beta chain is drawn from a study of blood T cell repertoires in COVID-19. Study-wide context: The study drew acute and convalescent COVID-19 samples from the United States, Italy and Spain. T cells, B-cell-depleted T cells, or PBMCs provided the cDNA or gDNA that served as material.

As processed by the authors: Amplification from reference gene primers served as the basis for estimated nucleated cell counts. The protocol was immunoSEQ multiplex PCR, while the TCRdb copy is restricted to in-frame clones and leaves out a portion. That table furnishes V, J and clone size, whereas the DNA furnished D and trimming. Altogether approximately 270,000 clones are present, approximately 86% being singletons, with the ten largest covering more than 1.2%. Trimming shortened V by 0 bases and J by 6 bases, and 15 bases separated the two germline ends. This CDR3 has 16 amino acids. Germline V gene data show CDR1 as SGDLS and CDR2 as YYNGEE.

V and J are TRBV9 and TRBJ1-4; D is ambiguous. The receptor comes from an older man with acute or convalescent COVID-19. The sample comprised peripheral blood. CDR3 sequence reads: CASSVGPGTSDEKLFF. The CDR3 DNA sequence: TGTGCCAGCAGCGTAGGCCCAGGCACTTCGGATGAAAAACTGTTTTTT.